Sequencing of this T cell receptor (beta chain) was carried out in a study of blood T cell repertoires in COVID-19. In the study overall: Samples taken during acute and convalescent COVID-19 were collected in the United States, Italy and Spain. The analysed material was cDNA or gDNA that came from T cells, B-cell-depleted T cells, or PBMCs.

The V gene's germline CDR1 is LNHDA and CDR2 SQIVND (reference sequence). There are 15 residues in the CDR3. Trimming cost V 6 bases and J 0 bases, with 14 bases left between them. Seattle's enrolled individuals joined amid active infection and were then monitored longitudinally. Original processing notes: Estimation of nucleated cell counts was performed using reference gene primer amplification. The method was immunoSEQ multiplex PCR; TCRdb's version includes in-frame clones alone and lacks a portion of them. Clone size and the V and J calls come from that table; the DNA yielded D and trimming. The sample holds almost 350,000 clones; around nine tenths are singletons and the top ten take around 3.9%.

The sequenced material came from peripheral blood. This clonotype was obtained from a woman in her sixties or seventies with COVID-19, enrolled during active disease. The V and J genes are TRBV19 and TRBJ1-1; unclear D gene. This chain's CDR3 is CASRPGLKLNTEAFF. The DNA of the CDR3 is TGTGCCAGTAGACCGGGTCTCAAATTGAACACTGAAGCTTTCTTT.